These 25 T cell receptor beta chains share one sample of origin, sequenced in a study of OX40 agonist ivuxolimab in advanced cancers. TCRdb keeps only in-frame clones here, not all; method: immunoSEQ multiplex PCR. The sample has 65,000 to 95,000 clones, roughly 90% seen once. The sequencing used CD4+ or CD8+ T cells sorted from blood, collected in a trial of the OX40 agonist ivuxolimab. These receptors were taken from an adult with an advanced solid tumor such as melanoma, head and neck, liver or kidney cancer.

This clone occurred once. This rearrangement joins TRBV28 to TRBJ2-1; TRBD2 aligns across 13 bases. From germline, CDR1 is MDHEN and CDR2 SYDVKM. The CDR3 consists of 21 residues. With 7 bases clipped from V and 1 base from J, the junction kept 19 bases outside the gene matches. CDR3 sequence: CASISLETGTSGDPSYNEQFF. The CDR3 DNA reads TGTGCCAGCATTTCCCTAGAGACCGGGACTAGCGGGGACCCATCCTACAATGAGCAGTTCTTC.

The V call is TRBV11-2, the J call TRBJ1-2, with D possibly TRBD1 on 6 matching bases. CDR3 length: 15 residues. Germline V gene sequence: CDR1 SGHAT, CDR2 FQNNGV. Trimming removed 2 bases from V and 0 bases from J, with 10 bases in between. CDR3 nucleotides: TGTGCCAGCAGCTTATCGGCAGGGGCTAACTATGGCTACACCTTC. Protein sequence: CASSLSAGANYGYTF.

This clone has only a few counts. The V gene is TRBV7-6, the J gene TRBJ2-1; D gene uncertain. Trimming shortened V by 6 bases and J by 4 bases, and 4 bases separated the two germline ends. CDR1 is SGHVS and CDR2 is FNYEAQ in the germline V gene. The CDR3 spans 11 residues. The CDR3 DNA follows: TGTGCCAGCAGTCGATACAATGAGCAGTTCTTC. It is translated as CASSRYNEQFF.

The V call is TRBV9, the J call TRBJ2-3, with TRBD1 identical over 7 bases. Germline V gene data show CDR1 as SGDLS and CDR2 as YYNGEE. The ends lost 0 bases at V and 2 bases at J; junction bases unmatched: 3. CDR3 length: 15 amino acids. CDR3 coding DNA: TGTGCCAGCAGCGTAGAGGGGGCGTACACAGATACGCAGTATTTT. Translation: CASSVEGAYTDTQYF.

The genes are TRBV5-4 and TRBJ1-1, with TRBD1 matching over 8 bases. Trimming took 3 bases from V and 5 from J; bases not matched to a gene: 9. CDR1 is SGHNT, CDR2 YYREEE, per germline (reference sequence). The CDR3 runs 15 residues. The CDR3 coding sequence is TGTGCCAGCAGCTCACTTGGACAGGGTAGGACTGAAGCTTTCTTT. This gives the protein CASSSLGQGRTEAFF.

The chain has TRBV13 and TRBJ2-7, with 9 bases that match TRBD2. Germline V CDR1 and CDR2: PRHDT, FYEKMQ (reference sequence). CDR3 length: 16 residues. V lost 5 bases and J lost 5; bases outside the gene matches: 13. The CDR3 coding sequence is TGTGCCAGCAGCCCCTCTCCCGGGACTAGCTTGGACGAGCAGTACTTC. Amino acids: CASSPSPGTSLDEQYF. The variable domain in full, with the rest retrieved from reference TRBV13 and TRBJ2-7, is AAGVIQSPRHLIKEKRETATLKCYPIPRHDTVYWYQQGPGQDPQFLISFYEKMQSDKGSIPDRFSAQQFSDYHSELNMSSLELGDSALYFCASSPSPGTSLDEQYFGPGTRLTVT.

This chain uses TRBV5-5 with TRBJ2-2; possibly TRBD1 for D (7 bases). This CDR3 region has 15 residues. The V and J ends lost 10 bases and 4 bases respectively, with 20 bases between them. Germline values: CDR1 SGHKS, CDR2 YYEKEE (reference sequence). The CDR3 sequence is CAPTRGRGVTGELFF. CDR3 nucleotide sequence: TGTGCCCCCACCCGCGGCAGGGGGGTCACCGGGGAGCTGTTTTTT.

The CDR3 sequence: CASSYASGSTDTQYF. CDR3 coding DNA: TGTGCCAGCAGCTACGCTAGCGGGAGCACAGATACGCAGTATTTT. The chain uses TRBV7-2 and TRBJ2-3; 8 nucleotides match TRBD2. This CDR3 spans 15 amino acids. With 4 bases clipped from V and 0 bases from J, the junction kept 3 bases outside the gene matches. From germline, CDR1 is SGHTA and CDR2 FQGNSA.

This chain links TRBV12-2 with TRBJ2-7; the D call of TRBD1 is as the table states it, not checked on the DNA. TRBV12-2 represents a pseudogene. This CDR3 has 17 residues. The CDR3 nucleotides read TGTGCAAGTCGCTTAAGGGGGTGGCGCTCGACCGTATACGAGCAGTACTTC. It codes for CASRLRGWRSTVYEQYF.

The chain uses TRBV12-5 and TRBJ2-2, with D hard to call. This CDR3 comprises 17 residues. Germline CDR1 is LGHNT and CDR2 is FRNRAP. The V and J ends lost 3 bases and 3 bases respectively, with 17 bases between them. The CDR3 DNA is TGTGCTAGTGGTTTATCTTCATCGGTGGTCGACACCGGGGAGCTGTTTTTT. Translating gives CASGLSSSVVDTGELFF.

The chain joins TRBV9 to TRBJ1-4; a weak D match, TRBD1 (5 bases). V lost 4 bases and J 4 bases, leaving 20 bases between the germline ends. Germline values: CDR1 SGDLS, CDR2 YYNGEE. The CDR3 is 17 amino acids. CDR3 amino acids: CASSTEGSEPINEKLFF. Written as DNA, the CDR3 is TGTGCCAGCAGCACAGAGGGGTCGGAACCGATTAATGAAAAACTGTTTTTT.

This chain links TRBV7-2 with TRBJ2-3, with D maybe TRBD2 (5 bases). CDR3 length: 14 residues. CDR1 is SGHTA and CDR2 is FQGNSA in the germline V gene. Trimming left V 3 bases short and J 0 bases short, with 7 bases between. CDR3 region: CASSFLASTDTQYF. The CDR3 nucleotides read TGTGCCAGCAGCTTCCTAGCTAGCACAGATACGCAGTATTTT.

The rearrangement uses TRBV5-1 and TRBJ2-7, with 8 positions matching TRBD1. In germline, CDR1 is SGHRS, CDR2 YFSETQ. The CDR3 extends over 14 amino acids. V was pared by 7 bases and J by 3 bases, with 9 bases of the junction left unmatched. DNA of the CDR3: TGCGCCAGCCCCAGGGACAGGCCGAGCTACGAGCAGTACTTC. This translates into CASPRDRPSYEQYF.

CDR3 DNA: TGTGCCAGCTCACCACCGTCCGCCAGGGTTTATCAGCCCCAGCATTTT. Protein product: CASSPPSARVYQPQHF. The chain links TRBV18 to TRBJ1-5; weak D call: TRBD1 (5 bases). The germline V gene encodes CDR1 KGHSH and CDR2 LQKENI. With 0 bases removed from V and 5 bases from J, the gap between germline ends came to 14 bases. The CDR3 covers 16 residues.

This chain links TRBV6-6 with TRBJ1-5, with D perhaps matching TRBD1 (5 bases). The CDR3 consists of 15 residues. Germline V gene sequence: CDR1 MNHNY, CDR2 SVGAGI (reference sequence). V gave up 1 base and J gave up 2 bases, with 9 bases separating them. This CDR3 reads CASSYWDDGNQPQHF. The CDR3 region has the DNA TGTGCCAGCAGTTACTGGGACGATGGCAATCAGCCCCAGCATTTT.

V gene TRBV5-6 combines with J gene TRBJ1-1, with D perhaps matching TRBD1 (6 bases). V gave up 5 bases and J gave up 1 base, with 18 bases separating them. The CDR3 has 16 amino acids. Germline V gene sequence: CDR1 SGHDT, CDR2 YYEEEE. The CDR3 loop is CASSALGTTGNTEAFF. Here the CDR3 DNA reads TGTGCCAGCAGTGCTCTGGGCACGACAGGGAACACTGAAGCTTTCTTT. Supplemented by reference TRBV5-6 and TRBJ1-1, the full variable domain reads DAGVTQSPTHLIKTRGQQVTLRCSPKSGHDTVSWYQQALGQGPQFIFQYYEEEERQRGNFPDRFSGHQFPNYSSELNVNALLLGDSALYLCASSALGTTGNTEAFFGQGTRLTVV.

The chain recombines TRBV21-1 with TRBJ2-2; the table calls TRBD1, which could not be checked here. TRBV21-1 is a pseudogene segment. This CDR3 is built from 18 residues. CDR3 DNA: TGTGCCAGCAGCAGTACCGGGACAGGTACATGGTTCGGGGGGGAGCTGTTTTTT. Its protein is CASSSTGTGTWFGGELFF.

This clone was detected only once. This chain links TRBV19 with TRBJ1-5; D is uncertain. The V and J ends lost 7 bases and 8 bases respectively, with 15 bases between them. This CDR3 region has 13 residues. Germline CDR1 reads LNHDA; CDR2 reads SQIVND (reference sequence). The CDR3 reads CASTSLGLEPQHF. The DNA of the CDR3 is TGTGCCAGTACCTCCCTTGGGCTGGAGCCCCAGCATTTT.

The V call is TRBV15, the J call TRBJ2-1; no firm D call. Trimming stripped 0 bases from V and 3 bases from J, with 6 bases between. This CDR3 comprises 14 residues. The germline CDR1 and CDR2 sequences are LNHNV and YYDKDF (reference sequence). The CDR3 spells CATSRDSDYNEQFF. The CDR3 DNA reads as TGTGCCACCAGCAGAGATTCTGACTACAATGAGCAGTTCTTC. Filled out from reference TRBV15 and TRBJ2-1, the complete variable domain reads DAMVIQNPRYQVTQFGKPVTLSCSQTLNHNVMYWYQQKSSQAPKLLFHYYDKDFNNEADTPDNFQSRRPNTSFCFLDIRSPGLGDTAMYLCATSRDSDYNEQFFGPGTRLTVL.

The gene calls are TRBV5-1 and TRBJ1-3, with TRBD1 matching over 10 bases. Germline V gene lookup returns CDR1 SGHRS and CDR2 YFSETQ. The J segment lost 2 bases and the V segment lost 4 bases, leaving 3 bases of the junction unmatched. This CDR3 spans 15 amino acids. CDR3 sequence: CASSVGTGAGNTIYF. The CDR3 coding sequence is TGCGCCAGCAGCGTGGGGACAGGGGCTGGAAACACCATATATTTT.

This chain connects TRBV7-9 to TRBJ2-3, with D uncertain. With 1 base removed from V and 8 bases from J, the gap between germline ends came to 7 bases. The CDR3 covers 12 residues. Germline lookup yields CDR1 SEHNR and CDR2 FQNEAQ (reference sequence). The CDR3 region has the DNA TGTGCCAGCAGCTTAGGAGTCCTTACGCAGTATTTT. It yields the protein CASSLGVLTQYF.

The rearrangement joins TRBV2 to TRBJ1-4; the D gene is possibly TRBD1 (6 bases). Germline assignment: CDR1 SNHLY and CDR2 FYNNEI. CDR3 length equals 14 residues. Trimming removed 1 base from V and 6 bases from J, with 9 bases in between. As DNA, the CDR3 is TGTGCCAGCAGTGAAGACAGGGTGTATGAAAAACTGTTTTTT. Its protein is CASSEDRVYEKLFF.

This clone was counted between two and nine times. The genes are TRBV6-5 and TRBJ2-7, with 7 bases lining up with TRBD1. The CDR3 has 14 amino acids. Per germline, CDR1 MNHEY and CDR2 SVGAGI. Losses at the gene ends were 6 bases for V and 7 bases for J; bases not matched to a gene: 12. CDR3 sequence reads: CASSPAGTAWEQYF. Written as DNA, the CDR3 is TGTGCCAGCAGCCCGGCCGGGACAGCTTGGGAGCAGTACTTC.

Turning to this clone: The junction shows a germline mismatch at one end, possibly a read error. The rearrangement uses TRBV7-2 and TRBJ2-1; D call uncertain. This CDR3 has 15 amino acids. CDR1 and CDR2 from the germline V gene are SGHTA and FQGNSA. The CDR3 loop is CAGSHHSSSYNEQFF. CDR3 nucleotide sequence: TGTGCCGGCAGCCATCATTCTAGCTCCTACAATGAGCAGTTCTTC.

The V gene is TRBV7-2, the J gene TRBJ1-2; D might be TRBD1 (6 bases). The CDR3 contains 15 residues. The V gene lost 4 bases and the J gene lost 4 bases, with 16 bases spanning the gap. The germline gives CDR1 SGHTA, CDR2 FQGNSA. The CDR3 bases are TGTGCCAGCAGCTCCGATGCAGAGGGGGGCTATGGCTACACCTTC. This gives the protein CASSSDAEGGYGYTF. The complete variable domain, with remaining parts taken from reference TRBV7-2 and TRBJ1-2, reads GAGVSQSPSNKVTEKGKDVELRCDPISGHTALYWYRQSLGQGLEFLIYFQGNSAPDKSGLPSDRFSAERTGGSVSTLTIQRTQQEDSAVYLCASSSDAEGGYGYTFGSGTRLTVV.